This T cell receptor (beta chain) was sequenced during a study of shared clonotypes between healthy human individuals. The protocol was immunoSEQ multiplex PCR, while the TCRdb copy is restricted to in-frame clones and leaves out a portion. Here the sample spans about 710,000 clones, about three quarters being singletons. V dropped 0 bases and J dropped 7 bases, with 21 bases sitting between them. The CDR3 runs to 16 residues. Looked up from germline, CDR1 is SQVTM and CDR2 is ANQGSEA. The chain combines TRBV29-1 with TRBJ1-2; possibly TRBD1 for D (5 bases). The specimen sequenced was memory CD4+ T cells sorted from blood. Noted subset: CD45RA-negative fraction. The receptor was isolated from a young woman in good health. The CDR3 DNA reads as TGCAGCGTTGAAGATCAGCGAGTGGGAGGGACCGGTGGCTACACCTTC. Translating it yields CSVEDQRVGGTGGYTF.